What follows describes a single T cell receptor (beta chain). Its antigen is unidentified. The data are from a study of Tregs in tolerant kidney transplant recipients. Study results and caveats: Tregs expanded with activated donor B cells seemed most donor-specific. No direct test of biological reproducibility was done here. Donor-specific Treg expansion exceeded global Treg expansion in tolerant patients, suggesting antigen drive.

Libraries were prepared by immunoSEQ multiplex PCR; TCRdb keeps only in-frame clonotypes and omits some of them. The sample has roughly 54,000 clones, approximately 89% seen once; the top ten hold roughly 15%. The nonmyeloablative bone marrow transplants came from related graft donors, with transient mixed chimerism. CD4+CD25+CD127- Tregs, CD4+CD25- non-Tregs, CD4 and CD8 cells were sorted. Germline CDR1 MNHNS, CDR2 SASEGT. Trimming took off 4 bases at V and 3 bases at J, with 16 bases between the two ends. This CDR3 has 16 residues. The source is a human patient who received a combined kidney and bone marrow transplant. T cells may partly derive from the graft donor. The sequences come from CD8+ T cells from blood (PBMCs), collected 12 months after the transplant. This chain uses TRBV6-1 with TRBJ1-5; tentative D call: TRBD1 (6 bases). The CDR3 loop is CASSAYREGINQPQHF. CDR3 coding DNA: TGTGCCAGCAGTGCTTACAGGGAGGGAATCAATCAGCCCCAGCATTTT.